This T cell receptor beta chain was found in a study of T-cell reconstitution after alpha-beta-depleted transplantation in children. This sample's TCRbeta library carried unique molecular identifier barcodes. TCRdb fed the PCR reads into MiXCR, producing one record per CDR3 protein. This table has about 480,000 distinct CDR3 sequences, around an eighth appearing once. CDR1 SEHNR and CDR2 FQNEAQ come from the germline V gene (reference sequence). J gave up 2 bases and V 5 bases, and 8 bases lay outside the gene matches. This CDR3 comprises 15 residues. Specimen: PBMCs from the stem cell graft donor, collected from the stem cell graft. The TCR sequence derives from a human donor who donated a stem cell graft to a child with combined immunodeficiency. V usage is TRBV7-9 and J usage is TRBJ2-5; 7 bases match TRBD1. CDR3: CASSISDRWQETQYF. Here the CDR3 DNA reads TGTGCCAGCAGCATCTCGGACAGGTGGCAAGAGACCCAGTACTTC.